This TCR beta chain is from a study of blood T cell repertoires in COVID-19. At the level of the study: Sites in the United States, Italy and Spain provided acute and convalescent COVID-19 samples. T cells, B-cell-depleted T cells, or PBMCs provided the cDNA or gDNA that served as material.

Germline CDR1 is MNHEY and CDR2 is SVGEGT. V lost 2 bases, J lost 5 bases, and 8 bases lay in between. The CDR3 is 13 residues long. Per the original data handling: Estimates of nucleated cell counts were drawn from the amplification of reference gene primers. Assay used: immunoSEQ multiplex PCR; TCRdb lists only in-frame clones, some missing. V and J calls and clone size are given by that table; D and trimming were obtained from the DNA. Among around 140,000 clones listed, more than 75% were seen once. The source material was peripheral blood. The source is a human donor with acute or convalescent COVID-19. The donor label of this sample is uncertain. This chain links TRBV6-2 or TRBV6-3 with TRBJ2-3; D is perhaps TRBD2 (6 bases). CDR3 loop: CASSYTGGDTQYF. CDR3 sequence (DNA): TGTGCCAGCAGTTACACCGGGGGAGATACGCAGTATTTT.